This record concerns one T cell receptor beta chain sequence. This record belongs to a study of shared clonotypes between healthy human individuals. TCRdb's copy holds only in-frame clones and misses some; the assay was immunoSEQ multiplex PCR. This repertoire shows roughly 500,000 clones, 70% to 80% found once; its top ten account for approximately 13%. For unsorted samples, genomic DNA was extracted from around 95 million PBMCs. The CDR3 consists of 14 residues. The V and J ends lost 3 bases and 1 base respectively, with 6 bases between them. Per germline, CDR1 SGHAT and CDR2 FQNNGV. The chain links TRBV11-2 to TRBJ2-2; D gene unclear. This TCR came from a woman between 40 and 55 years old in good health. Some clones in this sample may be carry-over from other donors' samples. The sequencing input was PBMCs. The CDR3 region has the DNA TGTGCCAGCAGCTTCTTAATGAACACCGGGGAGCTGTTTTTT. This sequence encodes CASSFLMNTGELFF.